These 17 T cell receptor beta chains share one sample of origin, sequenced in a study of blood T cell repertoires in COVID-19. Sequenced by immunoSEQ multiplex PCR; TCRdb stores in-frame clones only, minus some. Seen here are 150,000 to 200,000 clones, roughly 87% observed once, and the top ten hold about 8.4%. Input material: peripheral blood. The receptor set was obtained from a woman aged 70 to 79 with acute or convalescent COVID-19.

V gene TRBV18 combines with J gene TRBJ2-2; D may be TRBD1 (5 bases). V shed 0 bases and J shed 8 bases, with 16 bases lying between them. The CDR3 totals 16 residues. Germline CDR1 and CDR2: KGHSH and LQKENI. In DNA form, the CDR3 reads TGTGCCAGCTCACCACCGGTAGGGGCCGCCGTGGGGGAGCTGTTTTTT. Protein: CASSPPVGAAVGELFF.

Concerning this clone itself: The sample contains more than one DNA sequence encoding this CDR3. The chain employs TRBV19 and TRBJ1-3; D ambiguous. Germline V gene lookup returns CDR1 LNHDA and CDR2 SQIVND (reference sequence). V was shortened by 6 bases and J by 0 bases, with 6 bases between the two germline ends. This CDR3 contains 13 residues. CDR3 nucleotide sequence: TGTGCCAGTAGAAGGAGCTCTGGAAACACCATATATTTT. It specifies CASRRSSGNTIYF.

As concerns this clone: The same CDR3 is also encoded by other DNA sequences in this sample. This sequence joins TRBV30 and TRBJ1-1, with D uncertain. With 3 bases removed from V and 1 base from J, the gap between germline ends came to 9 bases. Germline lookup yields CDR1 GTSNPN and CDR2 SVGIG (reference sequence). The CDR3 runs to 13 residues. CDR3 in amino acids: CAWSARGNTEAFF. In DNA, the CDR3 is TGTGCCTGGAGCGCACGCGGGAACACTGAAGCTTTCTTT.

The rearrangement links TRBV30 to TRBJ2-7; 13 bases are a match to TRBD2. CDR1 and CDR2 (germline): GTSNPN, SVGIG (reference sequence). The V segment lost 2 bases and the J segment 4 bases; nucleotides outside the gene matches: 11. The CDR3 sequence is 17 residues long. The CDR3 spells CAWSSPQGLAGRYEQYF. The DNA for the CDR3 is TGTGCCTGGAGTTCCCCTCAGGGACTAGCGGGGAGGTACGAGCAGTACTTC.

As for this clone: Different DNA sequences within this sample yield the same CDR3. The rearrangement uses TRBV24-1 and TRBJ2-3; 10 bases map to TRBD1. This CDR3 comprises 15 residues. CDR1 is KGHDR, CDR2 SFDVKD, per germline. V dropped 5 bases and J dropped 3; count of bases not matched to a gene: 4. CDR3 sequence reads: CATSARDRGTDTQYF. CDR3 DNA sequence: TGTGCCACCAGTGCCCGGGACAGGGGAACAGATACGCAGTATTTT.

V usage is TRBV6-5 and J usage is TRBJ1-2, with TRBD1 matching over 8 bases. The germline V gene has CDR1 MNHEY and CDR2 SVGAGI. The CDR3 is 15 amino acids. V was pared by 2 bases and J by 6 bases, with 8 bases of the junction left unmatched. The CDR3 sequence: CASSYTKTGENGYTF. The CDR3 coding sequence is TGTGCCAGCAGTTACACCAAGACAGGGGAAAATGGCTACACCTTC.

The chain couples TRBV30 to TRBJ1-5, with 7 bases aligning to TRBD1. Germline V gene lookup returns CDR1 GTSNPN and CDR2 SVGIG (reference sequence). V trimming: 3 bases; J trimming: 2 bases; junction bases outside the gene matches: 4. The CDR3 has 14 amino acids. CDR3 sequence (DNA): TGTGCCTGGAGGAGAGGGGGCGGCAATCAGCCCCAGCATTTT. Its translation: CAWRRGGGNQPQHF.

The DNA for the CDR3 is TGTGCCACCAGTGAGAACTTAGCGGGGGCCCTCACAGATACGCAGTATTTT. Translation: CATSENLAGALTDTQYF. The chain employs TRBV24-1 and TRBJ2-3; 9 bases are shared with TRBD2. Per germline, CDR1 KGHDR and CDR2 SFDVKD. V dropped 4 bases and J dropped 2; count of bases not matched to a gene: 9. This CDR3 spans 17 amino acids.

The chain uses TRBV28 and TRBJ1-5; 9 bases match TRBD1. The CDR3 totals 14 residues. The V gene's germline CDR1 is MDHEN and CDR2 SYDVKM. Unmatched junction bases numbered 6, after V lost 5 bases and J lost 7 bases. CDR3 sequence reads: CASSPGQGIQPQHF. In DNA form, the CDR3 reads TGTGCCAGCAGTCCCGGACAGGGGATCCAGCCCCAGCATTTT.

The V gene is TRBV9, the J gene TRBJ1-5, with TRBD1 identical over 10 bases. Germline CDR1 SGDLS, CDR2 YYNGEE. The trim removed 4 bases at V and 1 base at J, leaving 5 bases unmatched. The CDR3 spans 16 residues. The CDR3 DNA sequence: TGTGCCAGCAGCCCCGGACAGGGGGGGAGCAATCAGCCCCAGCATTTT. Protein sequence: CASSPGQGGSNQPQHF. Filled out from reference TRBV9 and TRBJ1-5, the complete variable domain reads DSGVTQTPKHLITATGQRVTLRCSPRSGDLSVYWYQQSLDQGLQFLIQYYNGEERAKGNILERFSAQQFPDLHSELNLSSLELGDSALYFCASSPGQGGSNQPQHFGDGTRLSIL.

This chain links TRBV4-3 with TRBJ2-1; D is perhaps TRBD1 (6 bases). The CDR3 has 16 amino acids. The V and J ends lost 0 bases and 6 bases respectively, with 15 bases between them. CDR1 is LGHNA, CDR2 YSLEER, per germline. In nucleotides, the CDR3 is TGCGCCAGCAGCCAAGACTCCCTACAGGGCAGCAATGAGCAGTTCTTC. It yields the protein CASSQDSLQGSNEQFF.

The CDR3, as DNA: TGCGCCAGCAGCCGGGGGACTAGCGGCTACTCCTACGAGCAGTACTTC. As protein: CASSRGTSGYSYEQYF. The chain uses TRBV4-1 and TRBJ2-7; 11 nucleotides align to TRBD2. Losses at the gene ends were 4 bases for V and 0 bases for J; bases not matched to a gene: 5. CDR1 is MGHRA, CDR2 YSYEKL, per germline. The CDR3 covers 16 residues.

This clone has a single count. The chain is built from TRBV5-4 and TRBJ1-3; weak D call: TRBD1 (5 bases). V was trimmed by 0 bases and J by 0 bases, leaving 13 bases between them. Germline V gene sequence: CDR1 SGHNT, CDR2 YYREEE (reference sequence). The CDR3 runs 17 residues. The CDR3 nucleotides read TGTGCCAGCAGCTTGGTCGGGGGGTACCTCTCTGGAAACACCATATATTTT. As protein: CASSLVGGYLSGNTIYF.

The chain couples TRBV28 to TRBJ2-1; TRBD1 agrees at 8 bases. V trimming: 10 bases; J trimming: 3 bases; junction bases outside the gene matches: 17. Germline V lookup: CDR1 MDHEN, CDR2 SYDVKM. There are 17 residues in the CDR3. CDR3 amino acids: CANPSPPRTGNYNEQFF. The CDR3 DNA is TGTGCCAACCCTTCCCCCCCTCGGACAGGGAACTACAATGAGCAGTTCTTC.

In its sample, this clone was seen a few times. V usage is TRBV7-2 and J usage is TRBJ2-7; D not resolved. CDR1 and CDR2 (germline): SGHTA, FQGNSA. V was cut by 0 bases and J by 4 bases, with 7 bases left in between. The CDR3 loop spans 13 amino acids. CDR3 in DNA: TGTGCCAGCAGCTTAGCGGCGGCGTACGAGCAGTACTTC. Its protein product is CASSLAAAYEQYF. Drawing the rest from reference TRBV7-2 and TRBJ2-7, the complete variable domain is GAGVSQSPSNKVTEKGKDVELRCDPISGHTALYWYRQSLGQGLEFLIYFQGNSAPDKSGLPSDRFSAERTGGSVSTLTIQRTQQEDSAVYLCASSLAAAYEQYFGPGTRLTVT.

This chain joins TRBV12-3 or TRBV12-4 and TRBJ1-1; tentatively, D is TRBD1 (5 bases). The length of the CDR3 is 13 residues. Trimming left V 5 bases short and J 5 bases short, with 12 bases between. CDR3 loop: CASSLQVNTEAFF. The CDR3 DNA reads TGTGCCAGCAGTCTACAGGTAAATACTGAAGCTTTCTTT.

This clone is a singleton in its sample. V and J are TRBV9 and TRBJ2-1, with 16 bases matching TRBD2. Germline assignment: CDR1 SGDLS and CDR2 YYNGEE. V was pared by 0 bases and J by 15 bases, with 9 bases of the junction left unmatched. There are 16 residues in the CDR3. This CDR3 reads CASSVVGLAGGLGRFF. As DNA, the CDR3 is TGTGCCAGCAGCGTAGTGGGACTAGCGGGAGGGTTGGGTCGGTTCTTC.